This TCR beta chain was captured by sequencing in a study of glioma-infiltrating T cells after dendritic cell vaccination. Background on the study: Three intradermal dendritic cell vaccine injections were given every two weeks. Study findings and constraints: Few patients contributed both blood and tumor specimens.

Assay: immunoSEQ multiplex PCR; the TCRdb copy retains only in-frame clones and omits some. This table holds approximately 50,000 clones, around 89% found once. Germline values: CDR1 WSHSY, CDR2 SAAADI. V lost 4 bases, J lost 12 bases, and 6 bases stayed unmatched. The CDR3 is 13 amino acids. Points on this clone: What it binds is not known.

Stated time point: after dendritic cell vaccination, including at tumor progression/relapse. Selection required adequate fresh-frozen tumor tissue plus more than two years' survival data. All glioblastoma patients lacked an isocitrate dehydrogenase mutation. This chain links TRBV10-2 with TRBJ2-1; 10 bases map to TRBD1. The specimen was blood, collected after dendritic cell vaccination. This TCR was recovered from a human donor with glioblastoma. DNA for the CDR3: TGCGCCAGCAGTGGACAGGGGGCTAGGATGCAGTTCTTC. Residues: CASSGQGARMQFF.